This T cell receptor (beta chain) emerged from a study of OX40 agonist ivuxolimab in advanced cancers. Study-level information: Patients assigned to dose escalation were diagnosed with hepatocellular carcinoma, melanoma, renal cell or head and neck cancer.

This clone was seen once. It was autoimmune disease history or systemic immunosuppression that excluded patients. Profiled with immunoSEQ multiplex PCR; TCRdb holds only in-frame clones, not every one. The sample consists of about 57,000 clones, around 93% of them appearing once. Germline loops: CDR1 SGHVS, CDR2 FNYEAQ. The CDR3 spans 13 residues. V shed 5 bases and J shed 3 bases, with 11 bases lying between them. The source is an adult with an advanced solid tumor such as melanoma, head and neck, liver or kidney cancer. This sample comprised CD4+ or CD8+ T cells sorted from blood, obtained in a trial of the OX40 agonist ivuxolimab. V is TRBV7-6 and J is TRBJ2-7; D is uncertain. CDR3 protein: CASSPDEDYEQYF. DNA of the CDR3: TGTGCCAGCAGCCCGGACGAGGACTACGAGCAGTACTTC.